The sequence of this TCR beta chain was determined in a study of blood T cell repertoires in COVID-19. Clones were read by immunoSEQ multiplex PCR, and TCRdb kept only the in-frame ones, dropping some. Of about 180,000 clones in the sample, around 89% are singletons; the top ten hold around 1.9%. V lost 3 bases and J lost 1, with 9 bases in between. Germline V gene data show CDR1 as SGHNT and CDR2 as YYREEE (reference sequence). The CDR3 is 14 amino acids. Sequencing was done on a sample of peripheral blood. This rearrangement joins TRBV5-4 to TRBJ2-3; TRBD1 is a possible D gene (6 bases). The TCR sequence derives from a young man who had recovered from COVID-19. The CDR3 sequence: CASSSRTGTDTQYF. CDR3 nucleotide sequence: TGTGCCAGCAGCTCCCGGACAGGCACAGATACGCAGTATTTT. The full variable domain, completed using reference TRBV5-4 and TRBJ2-3, is ETGVTQSPTHLIKTRGQQVTLRCSSQSGHNTVSWYQQALGQGPQFIFQYYREEENGRGNFPPRFSGLQFPNYSSELNVNALELDDSALYLCASSSRTGTDTQYFGPGTRLTVL.